The 32 T cell receptor beta chains given below trace back to one sample, sequenced in a study of cytomegalovirus exposure and HLA in healthy donors. In the PCR, 60 Vbeta and 13 Jbeta primers were used. Profiled with immunoSEQ multiplex PCR; TCRdb holds only in-frame clones, not every one. This table has 130,000 to 150,000 clones, around 67% appearing once. Sequenced material: PBMCs. The receptor source for this set is a man aged 18 to 30 in good health and CMV-seropositive.

This clone has more than one count but fewer than ten. V gene TRBV10-1 combines with J gene TRBJ2-1, with 7 bases lining up with TRBD1. Germline CDR1 is WNHNN and CDR2 is SYGVQD (reference sequence). V shed 6 bases and J 0 bases; nucleotides not matched to a gene: 5. CDR3 length: 15 residues. DNA of the CDR3: TGCGCCAGCAGCTCAGGGGGAAGCTCCTACAATGAGCAGTTCTTC. Its translation is CASSSGGSSYNEQFF.

The rearrangement links TRBV4-2 to TRBJ2-4; D might be TRBD2 (6 bases). Per the germline V gene, CDR1 is LGHNA and CDR2 is YNFKEQ. There are 16 residues in the CDR3. Between the trimmed V and J ends, which lost 1 base and 1 base, there was a span of 11 bases. As DNA, the CDR3 is TGTGCCAGCAGCCAAGCGGCTAGCGATGCCAAAAACATTCAGTACTTC. Its translation is CASSQAASDAKNIQYF.

The CDR3 DNA is TGTGCCACCAGCAGAGATCTCGGTCAGGGGTACGAGCAGTACTTC. Protein: CATSRDLGQGYEQYF. V and J are TRBV15 and TRBJ2-7; possibly TRBD1 for D (6 bases). CDR1 LNHNV and CDR2 YYDKDF come from the germline V gene (reference sequence). Trimming cost V 0 bases and J 4 bases, with 13 bases left between them. There are 15 residues in the CDR3.

The rearrangement joins TRBV11-3 to TRBJ2-2, with D perhaps matching TRBD2 (6 bases). CDR1 SGHNT and CDR2 YENEEA come from the germline V gene. The V end was cut by 2 bases, the J end by 7 bases, with 11 bases between. The CDR3 is made up of 14 amino acids. The CDR3 DNA sequence: TGTGCCAGCAGCTTATTAGCGGCTTACGGGGAGCTGTTTTTT. Amino acid sequence: CASSLLAAYGELFF.

The V gene is TRBV10-3, the J gene TRBJ2-7; D is ambiguous. The V and J ends lost 2 bases and 0 bases respectively, with 11 bases between them. Germline assignment: CDR1 ENHRY and CDR2 SYGVKD. The CDR3 loop spans 15 amino acids. The CDR3 spells CAISESLVASYEQYF. CDR3 DNA sequence: TGTGCCATCAGTGAGAGTTTGGTGGCCTCCTACGAGCAGTACTTC.

This clone has a handful of counts. The chain uses TRBV6-5 and TRBJ1-1; a weak D match, TRBD1 (6 bases). Germline-derived CDR1 and CDR2 are MNHEY and SVGAGI. With 6 bases removed from V and 10 bases from J, the gap between germline ends came to 18 bases. CDR3 length equals 13 residues. Here the CDR3 DNA reads TGTGCCAGCAGACTCGGAGTACAAGGGGGAGCTTTCTTT. The encoded protein is CASRLGVQGGAFF.

The chain carries TRBV6-1 and TRBJ2-7, with TRBD2 matching over 8 bases. The trim removed 11 bases at V and 4 bases at J, leaving 16 bases unmatched. Looked up from germline, CDR1 is MNHNS and CDR2 is SASEGT. The CDR3 runs 15 residues. The CDR3 is CAGIATGTRMYEQYF. In nucleotides, the CDR3 is TGTGCCGGCATCGCAACCGGGACTAGGATGTACGAGCAGTACTTC.

V is TRBV2 and J is TRBJ2-7; D ambiguous. Germline CDR1 is SNHLY and CDR2 is FYNNEI. The CDR3 runs 10 residues. V was shortened by 8 bases and J by 4 bases, with 6 bases between the two germline ends. CDR3 DNA: TGTGCCAGCGAGGTTTACGAGCAGTACTTC. It codes for CASEVYEQYF. The whole variable domain, filled in from reference TRBV2 and TRBJ2-7, reads EPEVTQTPSHQVTQMGQEVILRCVPISNHLYFYWYRQILGQKVEFLVSFYNNEISEKSEIFDDQFSVERPDGSNFTLKIRSTKLEDSAMYFCASEVYEQYFGPGTRLTVT.

V usage is TRBV10-1 and J usage is TRBJ2-3; TRBD1 is a possible D gene (5 bases). From germline, CDR1 is WNHNN and CDR2 SYGVQD (reference sequence). V lost 5 bases to trimming and J lost 2 bases, with 14 bases between them. The CDR3 is 15 residues long. The CDR3 DNA follows: TGCGCCAGCAGTTTTGACAGACCTTCCACAGATACGCAGTATTTT. Translating it yields CASSFDRPSTDTQYF.

This clone occurred a few times. The J gene is TRBJ2-5, the V gene TRBV27; maybe TRBD2 (6 bases). This CDR3 comprises 14 residues. Germline CDR1 and CDR2: MNHEY and SMNVEV (reference sequence). Trimming left V 5 bases short and J 4 bases short, with 14 bases between. This CDR3 is CASSLGGEGETQYF. The DNA for the CDR3 is TGTGCCAGCAGTCTTGGCGGGGAAGGAGAGACCCAGTACTTC.

This chain uses TRBV29-1 with TRBJ1-2, with 12 bases that match TRBD1. The CDR3 spans 14 residues. CDR1 is SQVTM, CDR2 ANQGSEA, per germline. The J segment lost 6 bases and the V segment lost 0 bases, leaving 2 bases of the junction unmatched. CDR3 sequence reads: CSVEDWDRGHGYTF. The DNA for the CDR3 is TGCAGCGTTGAAGATTGGGACAGGGGGCATGGCTACACCTTC. Filled out from reference TRBV29-1 and TRBJ1-2, the complete variable domain reads SAVISQKPSRDICQRGTSLTIQCQVDSQVTMMFWYRQQPGQSLTLIATANQGSEATYESGFVIDKFPISRPNLTFSTLTVSNMSPEDSSIYLCSVEDWDRGHGYTFGSGTRLTVV.

The V and J genes are TRBV6-5 and TRBJ1-2; unclear D gene. The germline V gene has CDR1 MNHEY and CDR2 SVGAGI. V shed 2 bases and J shed 9 bases, with 7 bases lying between them. CDR3 length equals 11 residues. This CDR3 is CASSYGERYTF. CDR3 nucleotides: TGTGCCAGCAGTTACGGAGAACGCTACACCTTC.

The chain joins TRBV6-5 to TRBJ2-1; perhaps TRBD2 as D (6 bases). The germline V gene has CDR1 MNHEY and CDR2 SVGAGI. V was cut by 5 bases and J by 6 bases, with 14 bases left in between. The length of the CDR3 is 14 residues. This CDR3 is CASSRPGRGNEQFF. CDR3 nucleotide sequence: TGTGCCAGCAGTCGCCCAGGGCGGGGCAATGAGCAGTTCTTC.

J is TRBJ1-2 and V is TRBV29-1; D is unclear. The V gene lost 1 base and the J gene lost 6 bases, with 6 bases spanning the gap. Germline-derived CDR1 and CDR2 are SQVTM and ANQGSEA. The CDR3 is made up of 11 amino acids. This CDR3 is CSVEAPNGYTF. CDR3 sequence (DNA): TGCAGCGTTGAAGCCCCCAATGGCTACACCTTC.

This chain uses TRBV4-2 with TRBJ1-2; unclear D gene. The length of the CDR3 is 14 residues. V dropped 1 base and J dropped 8 bases, with 14 bases sitting between them. Germline CDR1 is LGHNA and CDR2 is YNFKEQ. This CDR3 is CASSQVGLFGGYTF. For the CDR3, the DNA is TGTGCCAGCAGCCAAGTTGGTCTATTCGGGGGCTACACCTTC.

This rearrangement joins TRBV19 to TRBJ2-5, with D tentatively TRBD2 (6 bases). The assigned J gene may be wrong: the sequence end matches TRBJ2-7 better. The CDR3 runs 15 residues. Per the germline V gene, CDR1 is LNHDA and CDR2 is SQIVND (reference sequence). The CDR3 region is CASSMGLLGPYEQYF. DNA of the CDR3: TGTGCCAGTAGTATGGGACTTTTGGGACCCTACGAGCAGTACTTC.

This clone appeared a single time. This chain joins TRBV19 and TRBJ1-6, with 7 nucleotides matching TRBD1. V lost 6 bases, J lost 9 bases, and 11 bases stayed unmatched. Germline CDR1 reads LNHDA; CDR2 reads SQIVND (reference sequence). The CDR3 contains 15 residues. In DNA form, the CDR3 reads TGTGCCAGTAGCCGGGACAGAGGACGGGGTTCACCCCTCCACTTT. As protein: CASSRDRGRGSPLHF. The whole variable domain, remainder taken from reference TRBV19 and TRBJ1-6, is DGGITQSPKYLFRKEGQNVTLSCEQNLNHDAMYWYRQDPGQGLRLIYYSQIVNDFQKGDIAEGYSVSREKKESFPLTVTSAQKNPTAFYLCASSRDRGRGSPLHFGNGTRLTVT.

The gene calls are TRBV7-9 and TRBJ1-1, with TRBD1 identical over 7 bases. The CDR3 is 15 amino acids. The V and J ends lost 3 bases and 1 base, in that order; junction bases with no gene match: 5. Germline V gene sequence: CDR1 SEHNR, CDR2 FQNEAQ (reference sequence). DNA for the CDR3: TGTGCCAGCAGCTTCCGGGGGACAGCGAACACTGAAGCTTTCTTT. Protein product: CASSFRGTANTEAFF.

V usage is TRBV2 and J usage is TRBJ1-5; 11 positions agree with TRBD1. V shed 7 bases, J shed 7 bases, and the junction held 6 bases outside the gene matches. Looked up from germline, CDR1 is SNHLY and CDR2 is FYNNEI. The CDR3 loop spans 14 amino acids. The CDR3 loop is CASNSDRGPQPQHF. Here the CDR3 DNA reads TGTGCCAGCAACTCGGACAGGGGGCCCCAGCCCCAGCATTTT.

This chain connects TRBV6-1 to TRBJ1-5; weak D call: TRBD1 (5 bases). Trimming left V 3 bases short and J 11 bases short, with 14 bases between. This CDR3 is 13 amino acids long. Germline values: CDR1 MNHNS, CDR2 SASEGT. As DNA, the CDR3 is TGTGCCAGCAGTGAGGGACTTAGGATGTCCCAGCATTTT. Encoded protein: CASSEGLRMSQHF.

This clone came up a few times. The chain is built from TRBV27 and TRBJ1-6; 9 bases align to TRBD1. The V gene's germline CDR1 is MNHEY and CDR2 SMNVEV (reference sequence). CDR3 length: 15 amino acids. With V trimmed by 2 bases and J by 7 bases, 3 bases remained unmatched. CDR3: CASSLGQGRNSPLHF. CDR3 coding DNA: TGTGCCAGCAGTTTAGGACAGGGGAGGAATTCACCCCTCCACTTT.

The chain joins TRBV19 to TRBJ2-7; 10 nucleotides match TRBD1. The J segment lost 7 bases and the V segment lost 4 bases, leaving 7 bases of the junction unmatched. This CDR3 has 14 amino acids. Looked up from germline, CDR1 is LNHDA and CDR2 is SQIVND (reference sequence). The CDR3 sequence is CASSRQGASREQYF. Written as DNA, the CDR3 is TGTGCCAGTAGTAGACAGGGGGCATCTCGGGAGCAGTACTTC.

This clone showed up just a few times. This chain connects TRBV7-9 to TRBJ2-2; the match to TRBD1 covers 10 bases. This CDR3 is 14 amino acids long. The V gene end was trimmed by 5 bases and the J gene end by 7 bases; junction bases not matched to a gene: 4. CDR1 is SEHNR and CDR2 is FQNEAQ in the germline V gene (reference sequence). The CDR3 coding sequence is TGTGCCAGCAGCCGGGACAGGGGACGCGGGGAGCTGTTTTTT. As protein: CASSRDRGRGELFF.

The CDR3 DNA reads as TGTGCCAGCTCACTGGGACAGGGGATTGGGTACGAGCAGTACTTC. Translation gives CASSLGQGIGYEQYF. The V gene is TRBV18, the J gene TRBJ2-7; TRBD1 matches at 10 bases. The CDR3 is 15 residues long. Germline V gene lookup returns CDR1 KGHSH and CDR2 LQKENI. After removal of 4 bases from V and 4 bases from J, the junction contained 7 bases not matched to a gene. The full variable domain, rest sourced from reference TRBV18 and TRBJ2-7, is NAGVMQNPRHLVRRRGQEARLRCSPMKGHSHVYWYRQLPEEGLKFMVYLQKENIIDESGMPKERFSAEFPKEGPSILRIQQVVRGDSAAYFCASSLGQGIGYEQYFGPGTRLTVT.

This chain links TRBV4-1 with TRBJ1-2; 7 bases match TRBD1. V dropped 4 bases and J dropped 4; count of bases not matched to a gene: 15. Germline V gene lookup returns CDR1 MGHRA and CDR2 YSYEKL. The CDR3 runs to 17 residues. CDR3 sequence reads: CASSPVGGLTGIYGYTF. The CDR3 region has the DNA TGCGCCAGCAGCCCGGTAGGGGGTCTGACAGGGATCTATGGCTACACCTTC.

V gene TRBV27 combines with J gene TRBJ1-4; D remains ambiguous. Germline loops: CDR1 MNHEY, CDR2 SMNVEV (reference sequence). This CDR3 is built from 18 residues. V lost 2 bases and J 0 bases, leaving 16 bases between the germline ends. In DNA form, the CDR3 reads TGTGCCAGCAGTTTAAGGTCACTCGGGAGTGCAACTAATGAAAAACTGTTTTTT. Translation: CASSLRSLGSATNEKLFF.

The chain carries TRBV10-1 and TRBJ2-5, with D possibly matching TRBD1 (6 bases). Germline V lookup: CDR1 WNHNN, CDR2 SYGVQD (reference sequence). This CDR3 is 13 amino acids long. V dropped 2 bases and J dropped 3 bases, with 7 bases sitting between them. For the CDR3, the DNA is TGCGCCAGCAGTGAGAACAGGGAAGAGACCCAGTACTTC. This translates into CASSENREETQYF.

The chain employs TRBV6-1 and TRBJ1-5; 9 nucleotides match TRBD1. This CDR3 has 13 amino acids. Germline loops: CDR1 MNHNS, CDR2 SASEGT. The V and J ends lost 8 bases and 7 bases, in that order; junction bases with no gene match: 6. CDR3 sequence: CASGTGGQQPQHF. CDR3 bases: TGTGCCAGCGGTACAGGGGGCCAGCAGCCCCAGCATTTT.

The rearrangement joins TRBV7-2 to TRBJ1-1; 7 bases agree with TRBD1. There are 13 residues in the CDR3. Germline V gene lookup returns CDR1 SGHTA and CDR2 FQGNSA. V trimming: 7 bases; J trimming: 4 bases; junction bases outside the gene matches: 6. CDR3 bases: TGTGCCAGCATCGACAGGGCGGGCACTGAAGCTTTCTTT. It codes for CASIDRAGTEAFF.

This chain uses TRBV6-5 with TRBJ1-5; 7 positions match TRBD1. The CDR3 consists of 14 residues. The germline gives CDR1 MNHEY, CDR2 SVGAGI. Unmatched junction bases numbered 5, after V lost 6 bases and J lost 3 bases. The chain's CDR3 is CASRKGQINQPQHF. CDR3 DNA: TGTGCCAGCAGAAAGGGACAGATCAATCAGCCCCAGCATTTT.

The chain links TRBV9 to TRBJ2-5; maybe TRBD2 (7 bases). This CDR3 has 14 residues. V lost 3 bases and J 6 bases, leaving 15 bases between the germline ends. Germline V gives CDR1 SGDLS, CDR2 YYNGEE. The CDR3 coding sequence is TGTGCCAGCAGCGCGGAGGCGGGGGCAAAGACCCAGTACTTC. It encodes CASSAEAGAKTQYF.

CDR3 nucleotide sequence: TGTGCCAGCAGCCAGATGAACGAGCAGTACTTC. It codes for CASSQMNEQYF. The chain uses TRBV6-5 and TRBJ2-7; no definite D call. This CDR3 has 11 residues. CDR1 and CDR2 from the germline V gene are MNHEY and SVGAGI. The ends were cut back, 6 bases at V and 5 bases at J, with 8 bases in the middle.